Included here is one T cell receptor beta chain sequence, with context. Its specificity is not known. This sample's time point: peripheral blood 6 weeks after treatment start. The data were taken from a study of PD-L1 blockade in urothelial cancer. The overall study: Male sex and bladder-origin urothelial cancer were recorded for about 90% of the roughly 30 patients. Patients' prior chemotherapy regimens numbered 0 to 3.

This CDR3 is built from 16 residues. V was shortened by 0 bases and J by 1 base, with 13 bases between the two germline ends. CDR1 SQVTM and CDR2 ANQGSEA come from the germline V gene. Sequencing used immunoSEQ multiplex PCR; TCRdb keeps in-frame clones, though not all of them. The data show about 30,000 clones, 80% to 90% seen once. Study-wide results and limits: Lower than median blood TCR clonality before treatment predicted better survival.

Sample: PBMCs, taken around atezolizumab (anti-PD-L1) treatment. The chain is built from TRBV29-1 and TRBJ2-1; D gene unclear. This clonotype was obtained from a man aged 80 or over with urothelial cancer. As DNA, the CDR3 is TGCAGCGTTGAAGACCACAGAAAAACTTCCTACAATGAGCAGTTCTTC. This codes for CSVEDHRKTSYNEQFF.